A single sample is the source of the 11 T cell receptor beta chains below, sequenced in a study of T cells in Graves' hyperthyroidism and ophthalmopathy. RNA transcripts gave rise to amplified TCR beta CDR3 regions. During a first-round RT-PCR of the TCR CDR3, the HTBI primer set was used. TCRdb itself ran the multiplex PCR reads through MiXCR, one entry per CDR3 protein. Of a few hundred thousand distinct CDR3 sequences in the sample, 15% to 18% are singletons; the top ten hold approximately 7%. The material sequenced was blood. The receptor source for this set is a woman aged 25 to 39 with Graves' hyperthyroidism.

Details on this clonotype: Just one base apart from a much larger clone, this may be a read error. The chain has TRBV12-3 or TRBV12-4 and TRBJ2-2; TRBD2 matches at 10 bases. The CDR3 has 18 residues. V shed 6 bases, J shed 6 bases, and the junction held 16 bases outside the gene matches. CDR3 sequence: CASSPRGPAGGPAGELFF. CDR3 in DNA: TGTGCCAGCAGCCCGCGGGGACCAGCGGGAGGGCCCGCCGGGGAGCTGTTTTTT.

This clonotype was found many times. The chain couples TRBV20-1 to TRBJ2-7, with TRBD2 matching over 8 bases. Germline V lookup: CDR1 DFQATT, CDR2 SNEGSKA (reference sequence). Trimming cost V 0 bases and J 0 bases; bases outside gene matches: 4. CDR3 length: 15 amino acids. The CDR3 protein is CSARDPGLGSYEQYF. In nucleotides, the CDR3 is TGCAGTGCTAGAGATCCGGGACTAGGCTCCTACGAGCAGTACTTC.

The chain is built from TRBV6-1 and TRBJ2-2, with 9 bases lining up with TRBD1. Trimming removed 6 bases from V and 4 bases from J; junction bases left unmatched: 6. This CDR3 region has 15 residues. Germline V gives CDR1 MNHNS, CDR2 SASEGT. CDR3 amino acids: CASRQGQGPTGELFF. CDR3 bases: TGTGCCAGCAGACAGGGACAGGGCCCCACCGGGGAGCTGTTTTTT.

This clonotype was seen ten or more times. CDR3 DNA sequence: TGTGCTAGTGGTTTGCCGGGCCACGAGCAGTACTTC. This codes for CASGLPGHEQYF. The rearrangement uses TRBV12-5 and TRBJ2-7; D unclear. Looked up from germline, CDR1 is LGHNT and CDR2 is FRNRAP. V was cut by 2 bases and J by 5 bases, with 7 bases left in between. CDR3 length equals 12 residues.

This chain uses TRBV12-3 or TRBV12-4 with TRBJ2-2; D is undetermined. Between the trimmed V and J ends, which lost 3 bases and 3 bases, there was a span of 8 bases. The CDR3 consists of 14 residues. CDR3 residues: CASSFNLDTGELFF. DNA for the CDR3: TGTGCCAGCAGTTTCAACTTGGACACCGGGGAGCTGTTTTTT.

The sample holds many counts of this clonotype. V is TRBV6-5 and J is TRBJ1-2, with D uncertain. The CDR3 spans 16 residues. The V gene's germline CDR1 is MNHEY and CDR2 SVGAGI. Trimming cost V 0 bases and J 5 bases, with 16 bases left between them. Here the CDR3 DNA reads TGTGCCAGCAGTTACTCGGAAGCCTCTGTTGGGTATGGCTACACCTTC. This gives the protein CASSYSEASVGYGYTF.

This clonotype showed up just a few times. The chain uses TRBV7-9 and TRBJ2-7; the match to TRBD1 covers 7 bases. CDR1 SEHNR and CDR2 FQNEAQ come from the germline V gene (reference sequence). J gave up 1 base and V 1 base, and 7 bases lay outside the gene matches. The CDR3 runs 16 residues. In nucleotides, the CDR3 is TGTGCCAGCAGCTTAGGGACAGGTACGGGTTCCTACGAGCAGTACTTC. It translates to CASSLGTGTGSYEQYF.

This clonotype was seen a few times. The gene calls are TRBV5-1 and TRBJ2-1; TRBD1 or TRBD2 may be the D gene (5 bases each). Per germline, CDR1 SGHRS and CDR2 YFSETQ. The CDR3 length is 16 residues. Trimming removed 3 bases from V and 6 bases from J, with 19 bases in between. This CDR3 reads CASSSDLGTRSNEQFF. In nucleotides, the CDR3 is TGCGCCAGCAGCTCCGACCTTGGGACCCGTAGCAATGAGCAGTTCTTC.

The V call is TRBV12-3 or TRBV12-4, the J call TRBJ1-5, with D possibly TRBD1 on 6 matching bases. This CDR3 comprises 20 residues. Trimming left V 2 bases short and J 5 bases short, with 28 bases between. Here the CDR3 DNA reads TGTGCCAGCAGTTTACAGAGCACAGGGAGCAGGGCTTGGGGTGATCAGCCCCAGCATTTT. Its translation: CASSLQSTGSRAWGDQPQHF.

This clonotype showed up just a few times. This chain connects TRBV3-1 to TRBJ2-4, with 7 nucleotides matching TRBD1. V was pared by 5 bases and J by 8 bases, with 9 bases of the junction left unmatched. The CDR3 is made up of 14 amino acids. Germline V gene data show CDR1 as LGHDT and CDR2 as YNNKEL (reference sequence). The CDR3 reads CASSLRQGLYIQYF. CDR3 DNA: TGTGCCAGCAGCTTAAGACAGGGATTGTACATTCAGTACTTC.

This clonotype was observed at least ten times. The V and J genes are TRBV7-6 and TRBJ2-1; 8 bases map to TRBD2. The trim removed 4 bases at V and 5 bases at J, leaving 7 bases unmatched. CDR3 length equals 15 residues. Per germline, CDR1 SGHVS and CDR2 FNYEAQ. The DNA for the CDR3 is TGTGCCAGCAGCTCTCGGCGAGCGGGAGACAATGAGCAGTTCTTC. Residues: CASSSRRAGDNEQFF.